The entry below describes one T cell receptor beta chain. This clonotype came up many times. What this receptor recognizes is not known. No base-level quality is on record; no much larger clone is a single base apart. The sample comes from a study of early T cells in non-severe SARS-CoV-2 infection (dated by TCRdb to 2020 to 2022). With regard to the full study: Because TCR sequencing was done on bulk RNA from unsorted whole blood, the alpha and beta chains could not be paired. The full study reports these points: Matching against VDJdb was skewed toward anti-spike CD8 responses, likely underestimated virus-specific expansions, and missed private and CD4 specificities.

V drops 1 base and J drops 8 bases, leaving 18 bases in between. Per the germline V gene, SNHLY is the CDR1 and FYNNEI is the CDR2. Counted from cysteine to phenylalanine, this CDR3 has 16 amino acids. Left in the record is the CDR3 DNA by itself, 48 bases read in frame from the first base. The study was a case-control design nested within a healthcare worker cohort in London, UK, with weekly nasopharyngeal swab PCR tests and blood sampling. Healthcare workers were recruited during the week of the UK lockdown, between 23 and 31 March 2020, and followed weekly for up to roughly 15 weeks. Libraries were built with 5' RACE. Sequencing used a NextSeq 500. In the TCR library protocol, unique molecular identifiers were attached to individual cDNA molecules to correct for PCR bias and sequencing error. Both TCR alpha and beta chains were sequenced, and tight co-correlation was observed between alpha and beta sequence abundances in each sample. The source study handled its data this way. Decombinator V4 was used to annotate the V gene, J gene and CDR3 of the TCR sequences. Expanded TCRs were defined as changing significantly between any two time points under a Poisson model with p below 0.0001. TCR abundances were normalised to the total number of TCRs sequenced per sample and expressed as counts per million. TRAV1-2 paired with TRAJ12, TRAJ20 or TRAJ33 defined MAIT TCRs, while TRAV10 paired with TRAJ18 defined iNKT TCRs. VDJdb, accessed on 1 November 2021, was searched for TCRs annotated for CMV, EBV and SARS-CoV-2, and TCRs annotated for more than one antigen were excluded. The raw public data were reprocessed by TCRdb itself: fastp quality trimming at Q25, MiXCR clonotype calling, in-frame beta chains only. Entries that share a CDR3 protein sequence are merged under the most common genes and DNA. The V and J calls follow TCRdb's processing rather than the paper's. This sample lists over 70,000 distinct CDR3 sequences; around 13% were detected once. Approximately 3.8% of the sample goes to the ten largest clones.

The rearranged chain carries TRBV2 and TRBJ2-1; the D gene is perhaps TRBD1, on 6 matching bases. The sequence was obtained from an adult who was a healthcare worker with PCR-confirmed SARS-CoV-2 infection or an uninfected control (not recorded which). The source was whole blood, collected at baseline. The nucleotide sequence reads as follows: TGTGCCAGCAGTGAAGGTCTGGGGGCCGCGGACGATGAGCAGTTCTTC. This yields the protein CASSEGLGAADDEQFF. Joined to the reference TRBV2 and TRBJ2-1 proteins, this CDR3 gives the full variable domain: EPEVTQTPSHQVTQMGQEVILRCVPISNHLYFYWYRQILGQKVEFLVSFYNNEISEKSEIFDDQFSVERPDGSNFTLKIRSTKLEDSAMYFCASSEGLGAADDEQFFGPGTRLTVL.